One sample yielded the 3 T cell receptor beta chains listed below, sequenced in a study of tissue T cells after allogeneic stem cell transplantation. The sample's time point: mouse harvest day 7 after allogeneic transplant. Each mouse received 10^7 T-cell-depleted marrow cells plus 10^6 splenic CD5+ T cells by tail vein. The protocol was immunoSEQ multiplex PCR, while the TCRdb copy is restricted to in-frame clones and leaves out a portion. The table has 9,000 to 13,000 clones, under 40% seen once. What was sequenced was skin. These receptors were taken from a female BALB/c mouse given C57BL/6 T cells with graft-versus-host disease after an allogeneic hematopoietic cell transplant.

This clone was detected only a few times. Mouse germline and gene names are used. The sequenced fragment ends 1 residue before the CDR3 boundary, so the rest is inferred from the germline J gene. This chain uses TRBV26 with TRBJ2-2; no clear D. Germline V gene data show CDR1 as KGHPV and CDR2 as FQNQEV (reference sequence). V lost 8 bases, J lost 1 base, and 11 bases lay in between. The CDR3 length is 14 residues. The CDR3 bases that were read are TGTGCCAGCCGTATAAGACAAAACACCGGGCAGCTCTAC. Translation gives CASRIRQNTGQLY. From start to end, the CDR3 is CASRIRQNTGQLYF.

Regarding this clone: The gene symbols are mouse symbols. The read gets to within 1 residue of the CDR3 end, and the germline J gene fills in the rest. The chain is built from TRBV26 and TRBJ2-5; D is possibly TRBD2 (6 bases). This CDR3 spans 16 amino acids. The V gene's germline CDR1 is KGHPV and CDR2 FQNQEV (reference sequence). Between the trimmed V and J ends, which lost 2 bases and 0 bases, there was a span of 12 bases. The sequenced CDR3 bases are TGTGCCAGCAGTCTGGGGGACTTTTATAACCAAGACACCCAGTAC. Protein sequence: CASSLGDFYNQDTQY. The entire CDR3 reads CASSLGDFYNQDTQYF.

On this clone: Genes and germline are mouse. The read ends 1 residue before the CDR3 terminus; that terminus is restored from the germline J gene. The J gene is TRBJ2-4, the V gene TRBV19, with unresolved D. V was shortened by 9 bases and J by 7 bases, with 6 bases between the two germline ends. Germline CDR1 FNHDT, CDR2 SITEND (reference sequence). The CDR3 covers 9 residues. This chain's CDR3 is CATVYTLYF. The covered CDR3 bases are TGTGCCACGGTCTACACCTTGTAC.